In this sample, the clone carrying this T cell receptor (beta chain) turned up a few times. Its antigen is not known. The data derive from a study of cytomegalovirus exposure and HLA in healthy donors. Study observations and caveats: The study reported that TCR beta sequences accurately predicted HLA-A and HLA-B alleles in most subjects. In a later analysis, parvovirus B19, influenza, CMV and Epstein-Barr virus appeared linked to several top co-occurrence clusters.

Vbeta (60) and Jbeta (13) primers were used in the PCR. Generated by immunoSEQ multiplex PCR, the TCRdb table keeps only in-frame clones and is missing some. The sample lists about 110,000 clones, approximately 84% occurring once. CDR3 length: 15 residues. CDR1 and CDR2 (germline): SGHTA, FQGNSA. V was cut by 1 base and J by 2 bases, with 12 bases left in between. The specimen sequenced was PBMCs. This clonotype was obtained from a man in his fifties in good health and CMV-seronegative. The V call is TRBV7-2, the J call TRBJ2-7; D may be TRBD2 (5 bases). The CDR3 DNA reads as TGTGCCAGCAGCTTAGGGGCCGGAGGAACCTACGAGCAGTACTTC. Encoded protein: CASSLGAGGTYEQYF.